This TCR beta chain originates from a study of T cell repertoires in cytomegalovirus infection. Study-level information: Recently identified HLA-C-restricted CMV epitopes and well-studied HLA-B-restricted CMV epitopes were used by the study. Shared public TCR beta signatures pointed to both CMV infection and a matching HLA type. Overall study findings and caveats: Carriers of CMV and the relevant HLA type were discriminated by public TCR beta frequency.

This clonotype was seen a handful of times. Antigen unknown. CDR1 and CDR2 (germline): ENHRY, SYGVKD. Between the trimmed V and J ends, which lost 8 bases and 0 bases, there was a span of 4 bases. The CDR3 sequence is 12 residues long. TCRdb re-derived calls from the reads in MiXCR, one entry per CDR3 protein. The table includes some 560,000 distinct CDR3 sequences, roughly 42% detected once. Sequenced material: cultured PBMCs, taken from culture after CMV antigen stimulation. The chain employs TRBV10-3 and TRBJ2-2; unclear D gene. This sequence originates from a human donor in good health (CMV status not recorded). Some clones in this sample may be carry-over from other donors' samples. CDR3 amino acids: CAIWSNTGELFF. The CDR3 bases are TGTGCCATCTGGTCGAACACCGGGGAGCTGTTTTTT.